The sequence of this TCR beta chain was determined in a study of T cells in Graves' hyperthyroidism and ophthalmopathy. Study-wide results and limits: Ophthalmopathy prediction by the model preceded onset by a median about 6 months.

Subjects with ophthalmopathy showed a Clinical Activity Score no lower than 3, a NOSPECS grade no lower than 4, and a duration shorter than 3 months. V shed 5 bases, J shed 1 base, and the junction held 13 bases outside the gene matches. Germline V gives CDR1 SEHNR, CDR2 FQNEAQ (reference sequence). CDR3 length: 17 residues. Authors of the study amplified TCR beta CDR3 regions from RNA transcripts. Using the HTBI primer set, a first-round RT-PCR was run on the TCR CDR3. TCRdb called the multiplex PCR reads again in MiXCR, with one record for every CDR3 protein. There are approximately 570,000 distinct CDR3 sequences in the sample; just under 20% occur only once, and 47% lies in the top ten. This clonotype was counted at least ten times. The antigen remains unidentified.

The material sequenced was blood. The chain is built from TRBV7-9 and TRBJ2-5, with TRBD2 matching over 7 bases. The clonotype originates from a middle-aged man with Graves' ophthalmopathy. CDR3 amino acids: CASSQIAGPIIQETQYF. In nucleotides, the CDR3 is TGTGCCAGCAGCCAAATAGCGGGCCCGATTATCCAAGAGACCCAGTACTTC.